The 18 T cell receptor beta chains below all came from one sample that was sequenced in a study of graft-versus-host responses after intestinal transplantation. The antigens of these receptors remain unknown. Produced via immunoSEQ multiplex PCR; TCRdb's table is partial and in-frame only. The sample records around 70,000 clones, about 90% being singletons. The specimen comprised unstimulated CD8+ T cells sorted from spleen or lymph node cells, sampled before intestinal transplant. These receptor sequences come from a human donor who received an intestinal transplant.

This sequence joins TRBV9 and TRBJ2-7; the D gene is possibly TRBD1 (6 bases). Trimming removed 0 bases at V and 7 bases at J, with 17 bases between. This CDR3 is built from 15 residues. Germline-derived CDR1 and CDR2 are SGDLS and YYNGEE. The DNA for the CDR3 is TGTGCCAGCAGCGTAGGGGGGTCACCAGGGGAAGAGCAGTACTTC. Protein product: CASSVGGSPGEEQYF.

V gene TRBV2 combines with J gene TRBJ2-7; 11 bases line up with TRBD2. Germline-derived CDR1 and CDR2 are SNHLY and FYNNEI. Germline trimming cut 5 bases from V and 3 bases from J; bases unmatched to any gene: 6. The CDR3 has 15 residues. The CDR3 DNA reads TGTGCCAGCAGTTTTGGACTAGCGGGCATCTACGAGCAGTACTTC. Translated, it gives CASSFGLAGIYEQYF.

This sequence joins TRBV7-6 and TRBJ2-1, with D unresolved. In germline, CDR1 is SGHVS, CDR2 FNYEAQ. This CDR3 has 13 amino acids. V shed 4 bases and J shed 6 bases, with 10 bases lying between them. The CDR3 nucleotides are TGTGCCAGCAGCTCGTCTATAAGCAATGAGCAGTTCTTC. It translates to CASSSSISNEQFF.

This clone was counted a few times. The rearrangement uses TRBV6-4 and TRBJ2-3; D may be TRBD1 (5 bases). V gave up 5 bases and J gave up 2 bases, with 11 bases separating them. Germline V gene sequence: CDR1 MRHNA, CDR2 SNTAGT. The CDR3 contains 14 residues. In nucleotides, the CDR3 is TGTGCCAGCAGTCCAGGACACCACACAGATACGCAGTATTTT. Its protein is CASSPGHHTDTQYF.

This CDR3 reads CASSLEGLHYEQYF. CDR3 in DNA: TGTGCCAGCAGTTTAGAGGGACTTCATTACGAGCAGTACTTC. The chain uses TRBV28 and TRBJ2-7; a possible D gene is TRBD2 (6 bases). V was shortened by 2 bases and J by 4 bases, with 12 bases between the two germline ends. The length of the CDR3 is 14 residues. Germline V gene data show CDR1 as MDHEN and CDR2 as SYDVKM.

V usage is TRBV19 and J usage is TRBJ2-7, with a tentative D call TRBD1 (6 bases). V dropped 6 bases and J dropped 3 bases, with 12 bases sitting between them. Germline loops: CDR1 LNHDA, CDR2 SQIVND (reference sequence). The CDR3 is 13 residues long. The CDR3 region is CASRTQGSYEQYF. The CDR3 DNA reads TGTGCCAGTAGGACACAGGGTAGCTACGAGCAGTACTTC.

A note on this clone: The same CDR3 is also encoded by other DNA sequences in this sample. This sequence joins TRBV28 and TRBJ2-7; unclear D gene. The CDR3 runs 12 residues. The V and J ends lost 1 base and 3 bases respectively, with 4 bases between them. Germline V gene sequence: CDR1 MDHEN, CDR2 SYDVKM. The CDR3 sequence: CASSLSGYEQYF. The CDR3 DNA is TGTGCCAGCAGTTTATCAGGCTACGAGCAGTACTTC.

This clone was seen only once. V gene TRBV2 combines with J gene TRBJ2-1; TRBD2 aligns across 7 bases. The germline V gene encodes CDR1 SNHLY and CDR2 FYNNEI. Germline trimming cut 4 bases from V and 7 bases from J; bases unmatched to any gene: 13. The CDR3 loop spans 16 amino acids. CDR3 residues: CASSVLRENVMNEQFF. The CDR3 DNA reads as TGTGCCAGCAGTGTTTTGCGGGAGAACGTTATGAATGAGCAGTTCTTC.

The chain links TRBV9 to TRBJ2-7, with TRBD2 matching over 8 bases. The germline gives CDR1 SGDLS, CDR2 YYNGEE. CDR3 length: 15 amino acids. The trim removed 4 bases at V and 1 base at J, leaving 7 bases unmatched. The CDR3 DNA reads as TGTGCCAGCAGCCCCGGGGGACTAGTGTCCTACGAGCAGTACTTC. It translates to CASSPGGLVSYEQYF.

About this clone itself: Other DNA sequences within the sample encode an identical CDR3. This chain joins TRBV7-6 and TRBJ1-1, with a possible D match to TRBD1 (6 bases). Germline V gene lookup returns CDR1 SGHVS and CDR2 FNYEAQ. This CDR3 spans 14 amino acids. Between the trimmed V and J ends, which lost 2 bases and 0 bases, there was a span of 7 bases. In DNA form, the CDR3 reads TGTGCCAGCAGCTTACAGGGGCTGAACACTGAAGCTTTCTTT. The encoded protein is CASSLQGLNTEAFF.

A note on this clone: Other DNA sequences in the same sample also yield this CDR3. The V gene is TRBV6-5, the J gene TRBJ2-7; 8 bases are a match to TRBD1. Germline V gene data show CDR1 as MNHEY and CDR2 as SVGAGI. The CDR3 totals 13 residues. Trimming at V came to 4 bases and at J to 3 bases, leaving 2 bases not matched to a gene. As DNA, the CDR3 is TGTGCCAGCAGTTTAGGACAGGGCTACGAGCAGTACTTC. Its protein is CASSLGQGYEQYF.

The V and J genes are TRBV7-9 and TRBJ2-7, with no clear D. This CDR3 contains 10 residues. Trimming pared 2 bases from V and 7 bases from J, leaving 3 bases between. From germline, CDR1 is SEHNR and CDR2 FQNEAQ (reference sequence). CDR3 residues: CASSLHEQYF. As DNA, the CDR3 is TGTGCCAGCAGCTTACATGAGCAGTACTTC. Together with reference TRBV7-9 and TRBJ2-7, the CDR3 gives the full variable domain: DTGVSQNPRHKITKRGQNVTFRCDPISEHNRLYWYRQTLGQGPEFLTYFQNEAQLEKSRLLSDRFSAERPKGSFSTLEIQRTEQGDSAMYLCASSLHEQYFGPGTRLTVT.

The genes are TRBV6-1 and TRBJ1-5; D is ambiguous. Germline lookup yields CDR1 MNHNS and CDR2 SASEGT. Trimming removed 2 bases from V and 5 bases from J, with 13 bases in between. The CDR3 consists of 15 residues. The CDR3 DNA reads TGTGCCAGCAGTGAATCGGAGGGAGGTCATCAGCCCCAGCATTTT. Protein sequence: CASSESEGGHQPQHF.

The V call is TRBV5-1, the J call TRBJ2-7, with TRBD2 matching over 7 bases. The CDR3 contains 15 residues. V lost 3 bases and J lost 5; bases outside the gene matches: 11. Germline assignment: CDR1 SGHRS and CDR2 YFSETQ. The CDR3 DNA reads TGCGCCAGCAGCTCCTACGGACTAGGTGGAGACGAGCAGTACTTC. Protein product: CASSSYGLGGDEQYF.

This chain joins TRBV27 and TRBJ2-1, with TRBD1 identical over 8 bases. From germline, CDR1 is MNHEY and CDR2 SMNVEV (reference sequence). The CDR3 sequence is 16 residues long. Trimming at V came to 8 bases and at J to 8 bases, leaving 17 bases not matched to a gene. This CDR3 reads CASGYLPGTGVDEQFF. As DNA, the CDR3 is TGTGCCAGCGGCTACCTCCCTGGGACAGGTGTGGATGAGCAGTTCTTC.

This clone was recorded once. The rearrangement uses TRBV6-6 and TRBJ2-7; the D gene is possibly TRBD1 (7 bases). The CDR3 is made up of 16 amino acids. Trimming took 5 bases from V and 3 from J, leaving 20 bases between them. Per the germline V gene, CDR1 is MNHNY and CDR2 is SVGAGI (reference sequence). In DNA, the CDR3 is TGTGCCAGCAGTACCAGGGGGAGCCCCGGGGGCTACGAGCAGTACTTC. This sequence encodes CASSTRGSPGGYEQYF.

The CDR3 DNA sequence: TGTGCCAGCAGCTTACGACAGGGAGTGGTCGGGGAGCTGTTTTTT. Translating gives CASSLRQGVVGELFF. The V call is TRBV13, the J call TRBJ2-2; 7 nucleotides match TRBD1. The CDR3 extends over 15 amino acids. The germline V gene has CDR1 PRHDT and CDR2 FYEKMQ (reference sequence). The junction had 7 bases not matched to a gene; V was cut back by 2 bases and J by 7 bases. Supplemented by reference TRBV13 and TRBJ2-2, the full variable domain reads AAGVIQSPRHLIKEKRETATLKCYPIPRHDTVYWYQQGPGQDPQFLISFYEKMQSDKGSIPDRFSAQQFSDYHSELNMSSLELGDSALYFCASSLRQGVVGELFFGEGSRLTVL.

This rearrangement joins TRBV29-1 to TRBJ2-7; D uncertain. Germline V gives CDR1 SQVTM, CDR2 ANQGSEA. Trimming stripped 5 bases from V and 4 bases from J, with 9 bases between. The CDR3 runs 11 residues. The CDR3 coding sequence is TGCAGCGTTACCACATCTTACGAGCAGTACTTC. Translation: CSVTTSYEQYF.